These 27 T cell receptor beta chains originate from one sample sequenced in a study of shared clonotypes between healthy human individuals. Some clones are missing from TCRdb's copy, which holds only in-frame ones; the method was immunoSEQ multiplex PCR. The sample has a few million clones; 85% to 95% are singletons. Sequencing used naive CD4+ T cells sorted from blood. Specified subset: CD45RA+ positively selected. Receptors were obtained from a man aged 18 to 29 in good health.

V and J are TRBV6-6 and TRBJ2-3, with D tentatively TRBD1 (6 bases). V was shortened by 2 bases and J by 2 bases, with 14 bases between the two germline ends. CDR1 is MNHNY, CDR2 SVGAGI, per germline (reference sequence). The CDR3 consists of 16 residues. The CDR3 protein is CASSYARQGYTDTQYF. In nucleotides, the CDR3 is TGTGCCAGCAGTTACGCCCGGCAGGGGTACACAGATACGCAGTATTTT.

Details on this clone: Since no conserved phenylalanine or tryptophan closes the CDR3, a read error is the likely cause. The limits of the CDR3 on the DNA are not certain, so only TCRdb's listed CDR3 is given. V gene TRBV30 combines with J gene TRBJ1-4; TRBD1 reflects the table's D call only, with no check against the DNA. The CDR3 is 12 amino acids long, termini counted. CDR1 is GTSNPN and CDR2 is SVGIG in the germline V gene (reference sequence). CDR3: CAWSVLGGKRVG.

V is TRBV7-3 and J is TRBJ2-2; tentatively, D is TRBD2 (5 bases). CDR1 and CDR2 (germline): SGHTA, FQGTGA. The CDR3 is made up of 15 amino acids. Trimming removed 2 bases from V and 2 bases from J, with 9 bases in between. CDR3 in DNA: TGTGCCAGCAGCTTAGGCCTAGCCAACACCGGGGAGCTGTTTTTT. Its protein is CASSLGLANTGELFF.

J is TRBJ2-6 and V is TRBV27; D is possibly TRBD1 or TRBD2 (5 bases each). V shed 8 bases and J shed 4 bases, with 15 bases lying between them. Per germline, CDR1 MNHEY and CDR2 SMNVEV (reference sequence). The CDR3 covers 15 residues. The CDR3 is CASGGEELGANVLTF. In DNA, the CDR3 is TGTGCCAGCGGGGGTGAGGAGCTAGGGGCCAACGTCCTGACTTTC. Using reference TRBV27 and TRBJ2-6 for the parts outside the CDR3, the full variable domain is EAQVTQNPRYLITVTGKKLTVTCSQNMNHEYMSWYRQDPGLGLRQIYYSMNVEVTDKGDVPEGYKVSRKEKRNFPLILESPSPNQTSLYFCASGGEELGANVLTFGAGSRLTVL.

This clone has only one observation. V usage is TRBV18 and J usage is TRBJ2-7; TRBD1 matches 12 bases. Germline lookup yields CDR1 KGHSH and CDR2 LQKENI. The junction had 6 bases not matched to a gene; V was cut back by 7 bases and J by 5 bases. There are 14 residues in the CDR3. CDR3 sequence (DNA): TGTGCCAGCTTCGCCGGGACAGGGGGCCACGAGCAGTACTTC. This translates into CASFAGTGGHEQYF.

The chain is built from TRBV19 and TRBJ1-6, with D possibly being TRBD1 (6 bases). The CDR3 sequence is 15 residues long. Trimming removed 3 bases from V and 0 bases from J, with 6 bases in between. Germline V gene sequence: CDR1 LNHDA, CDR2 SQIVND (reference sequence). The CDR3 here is CASSIRGSYNSPLHF. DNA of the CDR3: TGTGCCAGTAGTATCAGGGGCTCCTATAATTCACCCCTCCACTTT.

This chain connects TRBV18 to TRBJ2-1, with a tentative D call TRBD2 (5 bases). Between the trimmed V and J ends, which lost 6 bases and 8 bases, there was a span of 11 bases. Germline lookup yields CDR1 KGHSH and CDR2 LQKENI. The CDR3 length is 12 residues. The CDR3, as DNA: TGTGCCAGCTCCCCCATGCGGGATGAGCAGTTCTTC. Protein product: CASSPMRDEQFF.

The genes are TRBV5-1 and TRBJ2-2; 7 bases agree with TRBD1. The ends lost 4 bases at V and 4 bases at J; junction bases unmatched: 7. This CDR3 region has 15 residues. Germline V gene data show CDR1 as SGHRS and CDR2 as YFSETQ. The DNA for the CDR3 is TGCGCCAGCAGCCTGGACAGGTCTCGCACCGGGGAGCTGTTTTTT. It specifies CASSLDRSRTGELFF.

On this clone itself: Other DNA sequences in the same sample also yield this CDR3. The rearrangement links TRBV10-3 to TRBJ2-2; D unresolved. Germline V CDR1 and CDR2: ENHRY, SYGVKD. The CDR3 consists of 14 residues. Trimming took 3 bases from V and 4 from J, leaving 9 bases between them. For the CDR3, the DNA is TGTGCCATCAGTGAAGTCGGTGGCACCGGGGAGCTGTTTTTT. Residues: CAISEVGGTGELFF.

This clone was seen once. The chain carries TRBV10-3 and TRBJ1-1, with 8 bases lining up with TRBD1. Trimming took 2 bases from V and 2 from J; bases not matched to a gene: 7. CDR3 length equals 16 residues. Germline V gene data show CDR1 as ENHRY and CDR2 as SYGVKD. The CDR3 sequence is CAISERRDRINTEAFF. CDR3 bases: TGTGCCATCAGTGAGCGCCGGGACAGGATAAACACTGAAGCTTTCTTT.

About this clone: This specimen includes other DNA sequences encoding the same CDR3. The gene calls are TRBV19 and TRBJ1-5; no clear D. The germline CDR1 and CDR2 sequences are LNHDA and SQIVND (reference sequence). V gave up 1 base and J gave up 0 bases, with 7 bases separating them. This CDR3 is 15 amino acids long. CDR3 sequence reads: CASSIAVYSNQPQHF. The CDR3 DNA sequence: TGTGCCAGTAGTATAGCGGTTTATAGCAATCAGCCCCAGCATTTT.

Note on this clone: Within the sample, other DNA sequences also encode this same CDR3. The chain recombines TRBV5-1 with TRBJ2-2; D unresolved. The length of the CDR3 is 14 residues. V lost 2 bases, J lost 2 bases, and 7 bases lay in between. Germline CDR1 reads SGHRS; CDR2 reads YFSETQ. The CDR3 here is CASSLPSNTGELFF. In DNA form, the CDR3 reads TGCGCCAGCAGCTTACCTAGTAACACCGGGGAGCTGTTTTTT.

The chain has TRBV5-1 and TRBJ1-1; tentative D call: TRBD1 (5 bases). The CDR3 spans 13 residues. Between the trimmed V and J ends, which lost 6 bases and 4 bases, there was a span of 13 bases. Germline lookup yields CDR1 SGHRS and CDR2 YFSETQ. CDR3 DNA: TGCGCCAGCAATCCTCGGGGGACCACTGAAGCTTTCTTT. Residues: CASNPRGTTEAFF.

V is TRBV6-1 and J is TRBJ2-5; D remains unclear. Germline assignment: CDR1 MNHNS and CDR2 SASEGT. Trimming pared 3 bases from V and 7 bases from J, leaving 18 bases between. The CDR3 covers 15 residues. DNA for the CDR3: TGTGCCAGCAGTGATTCTTGGGTGGGTCTTAGGACCCAGTACTTC. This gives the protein CASSDSWVGLRTQYF.

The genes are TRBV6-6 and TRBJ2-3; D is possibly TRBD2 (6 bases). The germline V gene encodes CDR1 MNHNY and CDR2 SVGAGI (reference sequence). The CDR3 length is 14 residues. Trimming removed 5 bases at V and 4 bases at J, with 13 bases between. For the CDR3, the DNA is TGTGCCAGCAGTCAACCATGGGAGGCAGATACGCAGTATTTT. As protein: CASSQPWEADTQYF.

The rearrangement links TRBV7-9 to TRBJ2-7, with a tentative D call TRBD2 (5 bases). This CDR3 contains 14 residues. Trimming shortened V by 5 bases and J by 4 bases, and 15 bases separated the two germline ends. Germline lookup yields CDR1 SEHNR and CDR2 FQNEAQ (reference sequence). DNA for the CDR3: TGTGCCAGCAGCACGGGGAAGTCCTCGTACGAGCAGTACTTC. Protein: CASSTGKSSYEQYF.

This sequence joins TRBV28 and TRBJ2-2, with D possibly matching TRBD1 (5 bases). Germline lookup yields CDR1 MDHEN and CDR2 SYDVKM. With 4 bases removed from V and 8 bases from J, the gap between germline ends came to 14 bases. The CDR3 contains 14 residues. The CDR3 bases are TGTGCCAGCAGTTCAGGGTCTCATAAGGGGGAGCTGTTTTTT. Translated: CASSSGSHKGELFF.

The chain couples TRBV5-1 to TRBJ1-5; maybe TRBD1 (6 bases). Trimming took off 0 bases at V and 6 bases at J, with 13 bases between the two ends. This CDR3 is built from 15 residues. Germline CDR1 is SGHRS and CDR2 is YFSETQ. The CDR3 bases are TGCGCCAGCAGCTTGGATGGGGGCGACGGTCAGCCCCAGCATTTT. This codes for CASSLDGGDGQPQHF. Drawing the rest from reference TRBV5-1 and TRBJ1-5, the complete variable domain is KAGVTQTPRYLIKTRGQQVTLSCSPISGHRSVSWYQQTPGQGLQFLFEYFSETQRNKGNFPGRFSGRQFSNSRSEMNVSTLELGDSALYLCASSLDGGDGQPQHFGDGTRLSIL.

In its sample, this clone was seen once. The DNA of the CDR3 is TGTGCCAGCAGCTTGTTGGCTAGCGGAAACTACGAGCAGTACTTC. The encoded protein is CASSLLASGNYEQYF. The genes are TRBV5-6 and TRBJ2-7, with TRBD2 matching 7 bases. This CDR3 contains 15 residues. Germline values: CDR1 SGHDT, CDR2 YYEEEE. Trimming at V came to 1 base and at J to 3 bases, leaving 7 bases not matched to a gene.

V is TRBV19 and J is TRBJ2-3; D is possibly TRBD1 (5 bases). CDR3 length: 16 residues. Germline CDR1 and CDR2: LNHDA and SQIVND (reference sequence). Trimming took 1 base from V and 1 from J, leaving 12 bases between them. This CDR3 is CASSIAQGRGTDTQYF. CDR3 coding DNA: TGTGCCAGTAGTATAGCCCAGGGCAGGGGCACAGATACGCAGTATTTT.

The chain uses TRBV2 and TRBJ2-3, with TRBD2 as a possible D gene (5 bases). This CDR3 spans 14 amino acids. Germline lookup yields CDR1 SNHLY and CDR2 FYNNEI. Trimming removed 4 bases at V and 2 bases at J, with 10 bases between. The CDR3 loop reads CASSGGIVTDTQYF. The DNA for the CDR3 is TGTGCCAGCAGTGGAGGGATTGTCACAGATACGCAGTATTTT.

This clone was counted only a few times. CDR3 loop: CASSESGKPGNTIYF. The CDR3 nucleotides are TGTGCCAGCAGTGAATCGGGGAAGCCTGGAAACACCATATATTTT. The rearrangement links TRBV25-1 to TRBJ1-3, with no clear D. The length of the CDR3 is 15 residues. V dropped 1 base and J dropped 2 bases, with 9 bases sitting between them. Looked up from germline, CDR1 is MGHDK and CDR2 is SYGVNS.

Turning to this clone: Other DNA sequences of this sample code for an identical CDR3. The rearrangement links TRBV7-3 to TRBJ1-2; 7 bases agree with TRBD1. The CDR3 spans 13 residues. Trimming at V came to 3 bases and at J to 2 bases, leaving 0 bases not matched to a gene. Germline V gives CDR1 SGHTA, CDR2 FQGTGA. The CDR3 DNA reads TGTGCCAGCAGCTTGGGACAGAACTATGGCTACACCTTC. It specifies CASSLGQNYGYTF.

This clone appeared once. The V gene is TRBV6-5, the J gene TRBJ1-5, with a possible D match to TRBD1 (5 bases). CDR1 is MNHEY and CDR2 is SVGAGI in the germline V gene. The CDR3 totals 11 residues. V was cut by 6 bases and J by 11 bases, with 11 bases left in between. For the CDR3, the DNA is TGTGCCAGCAGGCGGGGCGCGTCCCAGCATTTT. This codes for CASRRGASQHF.

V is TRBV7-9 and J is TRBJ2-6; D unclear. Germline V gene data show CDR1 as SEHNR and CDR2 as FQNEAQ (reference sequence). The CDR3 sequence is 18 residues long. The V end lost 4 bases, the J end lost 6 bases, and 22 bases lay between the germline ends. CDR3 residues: CASSSTRLSTDVANVLTF. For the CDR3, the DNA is TGTGCCAGCAGCTCCACCCGGCTCTCCACGGATGTGGCCAACGTCCTGACTTTC.

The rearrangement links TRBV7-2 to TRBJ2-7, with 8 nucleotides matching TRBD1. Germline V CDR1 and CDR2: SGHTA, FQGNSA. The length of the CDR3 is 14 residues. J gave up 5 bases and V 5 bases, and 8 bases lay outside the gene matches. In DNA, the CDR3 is TGTGCCAGCAGCACGACAGGGGCGCTTGACGAGCAGTACTTC. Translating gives CASSTTGALDEQYF.

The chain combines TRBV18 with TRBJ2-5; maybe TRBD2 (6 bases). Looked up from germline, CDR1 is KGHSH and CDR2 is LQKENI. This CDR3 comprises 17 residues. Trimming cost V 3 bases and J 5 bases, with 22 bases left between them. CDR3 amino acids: CASSPDIRGMERETQYF. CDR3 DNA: TGTGCCAGCTCACCCGACATCCGGGGGATGGAGCGGGAGACCCAGTACTTC.